One and the same sample provided the 27 T cell receptor gamma chains below, sequenced in a study of Vδ1+ human thymocytes. Whole-study findings and limits: Highly polyclonal TRG and TRD repertoires with Gaussian CDR3 length distributions appeared in thymus.

The template was reverse-transcribed extracted RNA. CDR3 amplicons came from multiplex PCR with pooled V-gene forward and constant-region reverse primers. TCRdb re-processed the multiplex PCR reads via CATT. Of tens of thousands of gamma-chain clones in the sample, roughly 21% are singletons; the top ten hold about 1.8%. For these TCRs, the target antigens are not known. The sequenced sample was Vdelta1+ gamma-delta thymocytes from the thymus. As to subset: FACS-sorted CD3+ TCRalphabeta- TCRVdelta1+ TCRVdelta2- thymocytes. The receptors shown here come from a girl in the first two years of life who had congenital heart surgery.

This clone qualifies as large. The same CDR3 can be traced to other DNA sequences in this sample. The chain recombines TRGV2 with TRGJ1 or TRGJ2. This CDR3 region has 13 residues. Germline assignment: CDR1 EGSNGY and CDR2 YDSYNSKV. J lost 1 base, V lost 0 bases, and 0 bases had no gene match. CDR3: CATWDGNYYKKLF. The CDR3 nucleotides are TGTGCCACCTGGGACGGGAATTATTATAAGAAACTCTTT.

This clone occurred a few times. This rearrangement joins TRGV9 to TRGJ1 or TRGJ2. The CDR3 contains 13 residues. The ends lost 6 bases at V and 7 bases at J; junction bases unmatched: 12. Germline CDR1 GITISATS, CDR2 ISYDGTV (reference sequence). The CDR3 spells CALWSRFCYKKLF. The CDR3 nucleotides read TGTGCCTTGTGGTCTCGGTTTTGCTATAAGAAACTCTTT.

This clone was detected only a few times. The chain carries TRGV9 and TRGJ1 or TRGJ2. Trimming at V came to 4 bases and at J to 4 bases, leaving 10 bases not matched to a gene. The germline CDR1 and CDR2 sequences are GITISATS and ISYDGTV (reference sequence). The CDR3 covers 14 residues. CDR3 in DNA: TGTGCCTTGTGGGACCCCCGGTCCTATTATAAGAAACTCTTT. Translated: CALWDPRSYYKKLF.

The J gene is TRGJ1 or TRGJ2, the V gene TRGV8. This CDR3 has 13 amino acids. Trimming at V came to 3 bases and at J to 11 bases, leaving 13 bases not matched to a gene. Germline-derived CDR1 and CDR2 are VENAVY and YDSYNSRV. The CDR3 bases are TGTGCCACCTGGGATTTAAAGGATGTAGAGAAACTCTTT. This encodes CATWDLKDVEKLF.

In the case of this clone: Other DNA sequences in the sample encode the same CDR3. This sequence joins TRGV5 and TRGJ1 or TRGJ2. CDR1 is VINAFY and CDR2 is YDVSNSKD in the germline V gene. CDR3 length: 14 amino acids. The V gene end was trimmed by 0 bases and the J gene end by 6 bases; junction bases not matched to a gene: 8. The CDR3 reads CATWDRPRGYKKLF. The CDR3 DNA follows: TGTGCCACCTGGGACAGGCCACGGGGTTATAAGAAACTCTTT.

Of note for this clone: Different DNA sequences within this sample yield the same CDR3. V is TRGV4 and J is TRGJ1 or TRGJ2. V gave up 0 bases and J gave up 7 bases; unmatched junction bases: 9. This CDR3 region has 14 residues. Germline-derived CDR1 and CDR2 are EGSTGY and YDSYTSSV. In DNA form, the CDR3 reads TGTGCCACCTGGGATGGGCCGCGGCGGTATAAGAAACTCTTT. It specifies CATWDGPRRYKKLF.

The chain combines TRGV4 with TRGJP2. The CDR3 loop spans 15 amino acids. In germline, CDR1 is EGSTGY, CDR2 YDSYTSSV. V trimming: 0 bases; J trimming: 3 bases; junction bases outside the gene matches: 4. The CDR3 coding sequence is TGTGCCACCTGGGATGGGTCGGGTAGTGATTGGATCAAGACGTTT. Protein product: CATWDGSGSDWIKTF.

The chain recombines TRGV4 with TRGJ1 or TRGJ2. In germline, CDR1 is EGSTGY, CDR2 YDSYTSSV. CDR3 length equals 14 residues. V lost 4 bases to trimming and J lost 3 bases; unmatched junction nucleotides: 9. The CDR3 DNA follows: TGTGCCACCTGGGACAAGGCAGCTTATTATAAGAAACTCTTT. Translation: CATWDKAAYYKKLF.

This clone was counted between two and nine times. The chain employs TRGV3 and TRGJ1 or TRGJ2. The germline gives CDR1 VTNTFY, CDR2 YDVSTARD (reference sequence). After removal of 0 bases from V and 5 bases from J, the junction contained 10 bases not matched to a gene. The CDR3 sequence is 15 residues long. CDR3 residues: CATWDRQGQNYKKLF. In nucleotides, the CDR3 is TGTGCCACCTGGGACAGGCAGGGTCAGAATTATAAGAAACTCTTT.

This clone was detected a few times. J is TRGJ1 or TRGJ2 and V is TRGV2. The CDR3 is made up of 14 amino acids. CDR1 and CDR2 from the germline V gene are EGSNGY and YDSYNSKV. With V trimmed by 0 bases and J by 8 bases, 10 bases remained unmatched. In DNA, the CDR3 is TGTGCCACCTGGGACGGGCTCATCCGAAATAAGAAACTCTTT. It translates to CATWDGLIRNKKLF.

On this clone itself: Other DNA sequences from this sample encode an identical CDR3 as well. The gene calls are TRGV2 and TRGJ1 or TRGJ2. In germline, CDR1 is EGSNGY, CDR2 YDSYNSKV. After removal of 0 bases from V and 10 bases from J, the junction contained 6 bases not matched to a gene. The CDR3 loop spans 12 amino acids. The CDR3 coding sequence is TGTGCCACCTGGGACGGGCTTTCGAAGAAACTCTTT. This gives the protein CATWDGLSKKLF.

The chain uses TRGV3 and TRGJP2. The ends lost 2 bases at V and 3 bases at J; junction bases unmatched: 9. The CDR3 is 16 amino acids. The germline V gene has CDR1 VTNTFY and CDR2 YDVSTARD (reference sequence). The CDR3: CATWDMEWGSDWIKTF. The CDR3, as DNA: TGTGCCACCTGGGACATGGAGTGGGGTAGTGATTGGATCAAGACGTTT.

V is TRGV8 and J is TRGJP2. The CDR3 consists of 10 residues. Germline lookup yields CDR1 VENAVY and CDR2 YDSYNSRV. Losses at the gene ends were 12 bases for V and 3 bases for J; bases not matched to a gene: 1. As DNA, the CDR3 is TGTGCCGGTAGTGATTGGATCAAGACGTTT. Its translation: CAGSDWIKTF.

The chain recombines TRGV4 with TRGJ1 or TRGJ2. This CDR3 comprises 14 residues. Germline V gene lookup returns CDR1 EGSTGY and CDR2 YDSYTSSV. The J segment lost 4 bases and the V segment lost 0 bases, leaving 6 bases of the junction unmatched. The DNA of the CDR3 is TGTGCCACCTGGGATGGGCATAGGTATTATAAGAAACTCTTT. Its protein product is CATWDGHRYYKKLF.

This clone has only one observation. The V call is TRGV2, the J call TRGJ1 or TRGJ2. Germline lookup yields CDR1 EGSNGY and CDR2 YDSYNSKV. The CDR3 has 15 amino acids. J was trimmed by 6 bases and V by 3 bases; bases with no gene match: 14. The CDR3 DNA reads TGTGCCACCTGGGACAGGCGGGGTATTCGTTATAAGAAACTCTTT. It codes for CATWDRRGIRYKKLF.

The sample holds a few counts of this clone. The sample carries other DNA sequences with the same CDR3. This sequence joins TRGV3 and TRGJ1 or TRGJ2. V trimming: 5 bases; J trimming: 10 bases; junction bases outside the gene matches: 14. The germline CDR1 and CDR2 sequences are VTNTFY and YDVSTARD (reference sequence). The CDR3 has 13 residues. The CDR3 DNA is TGTGCCACCTGGGGGAGGGAAGGGTACAAGAAACTCTTT. It codes for CATWGREGYKKLF.

This clone came up a few times. J is TRGJ1 or TRGJ2 and V is TRGV2. The germline CDR1 and CDR2 sequences are EGSNGY and YDSYNSKV. The CDR3 is 14 amino acids. The junction had 14 bases not matched to a gene; V was cut back by 4 bases and J by 8 bases. CDR3 nucleotides: TGTGCCACCTGGGAGTCTATGGACCCCCATAAGAAACTCTTT. Translation: CATWESMDPHKKLF.

Notes on this clone: Just one base apart from a much larger clone, this may be a read error. At the DNA level, this CDR3 is encoded by other sequences in the same sample as well. V usage is TRGV3 and J usage is TRGJ1 or TRGJ2. Per germline, CDR1 VTNTFY and CDR2 YDVSTARD (reference sequence). Trimming cost V 5 bases and J 4 bases; bases outside gene matches: 5. The CDR3 covers 12 residues. CDR3 protein: CATWGGYYKKLF. CDR3 nucleotide sequence: TGTGCCACCTGGGGCGGCTATTATAAGAAACTCTTT.

This clone was seen more than once but under ten times. At the DNA level, this CDR3 is encoded by other sequences in the same sample as well. The chain links TRGV3 to TRGJ1 or TRGJ2. Germline V gene sequence: CDR1 VTNTFY, CDR2 YDVSTARD (reference sequence). After removal of 1 base from V and 6 bases from J, the junction contained 3 bases not matched to a gene. The CDR3 runs 12 residues. The DNA of the CDR3 is TGTGCCACCTGGGACAGCGGTTATAAGAAACTCTTT. Its translation is CATWDSGYKKLF.

To note about this clone: One junction end does not reproduce the germline sequence, and a read error may be involved. The V and J genes are TRGV4 and TRGJP2. From germline, CDR1 is EGSTGY and CDR2 YDSYTSSV. CDR3 length: 15 amino acids. This CDR3 reads CATWEPVKSDWTKTF. CDR3 in DNA: TGTGCCACCTGGGAGCCGGTTAAAAGTGATTGGACCAAGACGTTT.

Judged by abundance, this clone is medium-sized (0.01 to 0.1%). Other nucleotide sequences from this sample produce the same CDR3. V and J are TRGV4 and TRGJ1 or TRGJ2. Germline V gene lookup returns CDR1 EGSTGY and CDR2 YDSYTSSV. The V gene end was trimmed by 4 bases and the J gene end by 7 bases; junction bases not matched to a gene: 4. The CDR3 has 11 residues. The CDR3 loop is CATWEGYKKLF. The CDR3 DNA follows: TGTGCCACCTGGGAAGGATATAAGAAACTCTTT.

V gene TRGV9 combines with J gene TRGJ1 or TRGJ2. The length of the CDR3 is 14 residues. CDR1 GITISATS and CDR2 ISYDGTV come from the germline V gene (reference sequence). Germline trimming cut 2 bases from V and 3 bases from J; bases unmatched to any gene: 7. CDR3 bases: TGTGCCTTGTGGGAGGAGGCCCTTTATTATAAGAAACTCTTT. Its protein product is CALWEEALYYKKLF.

This clone turned up a few times. It may be a read error: a sequence one base away is much more abundant. The V call is TRGV2, the J call TRGJ1 or TRGJ2. V was clipped by 4 bases and J by 8 bases; unmatched bases: 8. Germline V gene data show CDR1 as EGSNGY and CDR2 as YDSYNSKV. The CDR3 extends over 12 amino acids. CDR3 in DNA: TGTGCCACCTGGGATGGGTATCATAAGAAACTCTTT. This sequence encodes CATWDGYHKKLF.

As to this clone: Other DNA sequences in the same sample also yield this CDR3. The chain employs TRGV3 and TRGJ1 or TRGJ2. This CDR3 has 14 residues. Per germline, CDR1 VTNTFY and CDR2 YDVSTARD (reference sequence). V lost 3 bases, J lost 7 bases, and 12 bases stayed unmatched. The CDR3, as DNA: TGTGCCACCTGGGACGGCCCCCCTGGGTATAAGAAACTCTTT. It translates to CATWDGPPGYKKLF.

This clone occurred a few times. The same CDR3 is also encoded by other DNA sequences in this sample. The J gene is TRGJ1 or TRGJ2, the V gene TRGV9. V was pared by 0 bases and J by 9 bases, with 5 bases of the junction left unmatched. The CDR3 contains 12 residues. CDR1 GITISATS and CDR2 ISYDGTV come from the germline V gene (reference sequence). The CDR3 nucleotides are TGTGCCTTGTGGGAGGTGCACCTTAAGAAACTCTTT. It codes for CALWEVHLKKLF.

V usage is TRGV2 and J usage is TRGJ1 or TRGJ2. The CDR3 is 15 residues long. Germline loops: CDR1 EGSNGY, CDR2 YDSYNSKV. J was trimmed by 10 bases and V by 0 bases; bases with no gene match: 15. For the CDR3, the DNA is TGTGCCACCTGGGACGGGCGTTCCGATTCGGGGAAGAAACTCTTT. Encoded protein: CATWDGRSDSGKKLF.

The rearrangement links TRGV8 to TRGJ1 or TRGJ2. The CDR3 covers 12 residues. Germline assignment: CDR1 VENAVY and CDR2 YDSYNSRV. Germline trimming cut 6 bases from V and 10 bases from J; bases unmatched to any gene: 12. CDR3 protein: CATWLYKGKKLF. The CDR3 DNA sequence: TGTGCCACCTGGCTCTACAAGGGGAAGAAACTCTTT.